This entry features one T cell receptor beta chain sequence. The record originates from a study of T cell changes during pregnancy in multiple sclerosis. Per germline, CDR1 SGDLS and CDR2 YYNGEE. With 3 bases clipped from V and 6 bases from J, the junction kept 4 bases outside the gene matches. This CDR3 has 15 residues. Clones were sequenced by immunoSEQ multiplex PCR, and TCRdb holds only the in-frame ones, with some missing. The data show 25,000 to 40,000 clones, 80% to 90% seen once. This material consisted of CD8+ T cells from peripheral blood mononuclear cells, taken in the third trimester of pregnancy. The J gene is TRBJ1-6, the V gene TRBV9; 9 bases are a match to TRBD1. The TCR sequence derives from a female donor with multiple sclerosis, enrolled in a pregnancy study. CDR3 loop: CASSEGTGSNSPLHF. The CDR3 DNA sequence: TGTGCCAGCAGCGAAGGGACAGGGAGTAATTCACCCCTCCACTTT. The complete variable domain, with remaining parts taken from reference TRBV9 and TRBJ1-6, reads DSGVTQTPKHLITATGQRVTLRCSPRSGDLSVYWYQQSLDQGLQFLIQYYNGEERAKGNILERFSAQQFPDLHSELNLSSLELGDSALYFCASSEGTGSNSPLHFGNGTRLTVT.